This TCR beta chain was obtained from a study of T cell changes during pregnancy in multiple sclerosis. This clone was found once. Libraries were prepared by immunoSEQ multiplex PCR; TCRdb keeps only in-frame clonotypes and omits some of them. The sample includes over 70,000 clones, approximately 89% of them seen just once. Germline V gene sequence: CDR1 SGHRS, CDR2 YFSETQ. There are 15 residues in the CDR3. Deletions cut 4 bases from V and 1 base from J, with 14 bases between. Source: peripheral blood, taken in the first trimester of pregnancy. The chain joins TRBV5-1 to TRBJ1-2, with D possibly being TRBD1 (5 bases). This receptor was taken from a female donor in good health, enrolled as a control in a pregnancy study. The CDR3: CASSRVGAINYGYTF. DNA for the CDR3: TGCGCCAGCAGCCGCGTTGGGGCCATTAACTATGGCTACACCTTC. Supplemented by reference TRBV5-1 and TRBJ1-2, the full variable domain reads KAGVTQTPRYLIKTRGQQVTLSCSPISGHRSVSWYQQTPGQGLQFLFEYFSETQRNKGNFPGRFSGRQFSNSRSEMNVSTLELGDSALYLCASSRVGAINYGYTFGSGTRLTVV.